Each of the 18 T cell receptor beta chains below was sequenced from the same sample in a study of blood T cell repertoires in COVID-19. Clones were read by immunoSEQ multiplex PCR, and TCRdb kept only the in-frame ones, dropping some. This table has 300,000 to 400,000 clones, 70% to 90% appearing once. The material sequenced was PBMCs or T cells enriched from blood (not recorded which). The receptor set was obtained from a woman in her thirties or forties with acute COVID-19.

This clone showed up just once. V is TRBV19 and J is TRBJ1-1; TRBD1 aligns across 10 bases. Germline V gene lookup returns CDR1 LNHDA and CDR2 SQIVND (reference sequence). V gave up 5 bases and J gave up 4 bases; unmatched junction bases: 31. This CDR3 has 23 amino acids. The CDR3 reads CASSAGRFPRTGGGGVKSTEAFF. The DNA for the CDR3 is TGTGCCAGTAGTGCCGGCCGTTTTCCGAGGACAGGGGGAGGAGGGGTCAAGAGCACTGAAGCTTTCTTT.

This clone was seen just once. CDR3 coding DNA: TGTGCCAGCAGCCCTCCCGCTCAGGGGGCGCGGGGCGAGCAGTACTTC. It encodes CASSPPAQGARGEQYF. The chain has TRBV7-9 and TRBJ2-7; 8 nucleotides line up with TRBD1. The CDR3 extends over 16 amino acids. Losses at the gene ends were 5 bases for V and 6 bases for J; bases not matched to a gene: 15. Germline V gene sequence: CDR1 SEHNR, CDR2 FQNEAQ (reference sequence).

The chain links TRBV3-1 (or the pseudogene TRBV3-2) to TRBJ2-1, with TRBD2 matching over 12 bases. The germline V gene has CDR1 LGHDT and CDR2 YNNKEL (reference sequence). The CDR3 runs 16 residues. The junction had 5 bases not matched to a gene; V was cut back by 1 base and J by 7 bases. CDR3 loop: CASSQGGLAGQNEQFF. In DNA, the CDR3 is TGTGCCAGCAGCCAAGGAGGACTAGCGGGGCAGAATGAGCAGTTCTTC.

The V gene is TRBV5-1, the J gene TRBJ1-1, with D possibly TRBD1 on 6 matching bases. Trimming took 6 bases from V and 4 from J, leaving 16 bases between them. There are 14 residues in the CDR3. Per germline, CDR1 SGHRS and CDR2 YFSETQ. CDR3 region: CASTPQGASTEAFF. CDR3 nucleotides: TGCGCCAGCACCCCACAGGGTGCCTCCACTGAAGCTTTCTTT.

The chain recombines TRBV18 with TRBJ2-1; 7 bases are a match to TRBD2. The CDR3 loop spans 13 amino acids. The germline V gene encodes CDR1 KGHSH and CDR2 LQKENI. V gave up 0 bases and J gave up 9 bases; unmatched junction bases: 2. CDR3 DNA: TGTGCCAGCTCACCACCGGGGGGGGGTGAGCAGTTCTTC. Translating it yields CASSPPGGGEQFF.

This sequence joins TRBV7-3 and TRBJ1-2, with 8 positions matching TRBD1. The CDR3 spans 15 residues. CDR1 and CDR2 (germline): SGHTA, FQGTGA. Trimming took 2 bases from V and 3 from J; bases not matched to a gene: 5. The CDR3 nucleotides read TGTGCCAGCAGCTTATCGCAGGACAGGGACTATGGCTACACCTTC. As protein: CASSLSQDRDYGYTF. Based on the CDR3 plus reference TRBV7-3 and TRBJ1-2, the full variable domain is GAGVSQTPSNKVTEKGKYVELRCDPISGHTALYWYRQSLGQGPEFLIYFQGTGAADDSGLPNDRFFAVRPEGSVSTLKIQRTERGDSAVYLCASSLSQDRDYGYTFGSGTRLTVV.

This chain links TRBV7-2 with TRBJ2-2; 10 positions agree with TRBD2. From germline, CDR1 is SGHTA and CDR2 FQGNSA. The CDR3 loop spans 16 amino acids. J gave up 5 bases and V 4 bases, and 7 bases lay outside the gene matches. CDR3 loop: CASSSPAGGQTGELFF. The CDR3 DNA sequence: TGTGCCAGCAGCTCTCCAGCGGGGGGGCAAACCGGGGAGCTGTTTTTT. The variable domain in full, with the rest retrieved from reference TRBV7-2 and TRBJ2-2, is GAGVSQSPSNKVTEKGKDVELRCDPISGHTALYWYRQSLGQGLEFLIYFQGNSAPDKSGLPSDRFSAERTGGSVSTLTIQRTQQEDSAVYLCASSSPAGGQTGELFFGEGSRLTVL.

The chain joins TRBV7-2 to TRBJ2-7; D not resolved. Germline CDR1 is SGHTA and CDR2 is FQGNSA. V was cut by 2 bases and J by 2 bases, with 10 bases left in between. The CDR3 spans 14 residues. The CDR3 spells CASSLNIAAYEQYF. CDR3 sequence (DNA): TGTGCCAGCAGCTTAAATATAGCCGCCTACGAGCAGTACTTC.

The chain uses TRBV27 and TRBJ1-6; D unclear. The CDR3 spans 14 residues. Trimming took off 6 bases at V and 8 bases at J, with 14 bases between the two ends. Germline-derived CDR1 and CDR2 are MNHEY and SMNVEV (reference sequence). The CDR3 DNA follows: TGTGCCAGCAGCTCCACCGGCCGGGATTCACCCCTCCACTTT. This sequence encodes CASSSTGRDSPLHF.

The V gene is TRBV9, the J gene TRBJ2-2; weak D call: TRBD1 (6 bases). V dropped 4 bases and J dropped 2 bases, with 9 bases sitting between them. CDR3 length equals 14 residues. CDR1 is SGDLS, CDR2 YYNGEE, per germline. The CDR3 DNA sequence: TGTGCCAGCAGCTACAGGGTAAACACCGGGGAGCTGTTTTTT. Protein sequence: CASSYRVNTGELFF.

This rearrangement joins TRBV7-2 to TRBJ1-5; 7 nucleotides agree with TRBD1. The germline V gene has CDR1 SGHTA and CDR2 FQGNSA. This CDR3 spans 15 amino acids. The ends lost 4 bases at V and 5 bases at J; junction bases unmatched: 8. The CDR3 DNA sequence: TGTGCCAGCAGCTCCTTGGACAGGTGGGATCAGCCCCAGCATTTT. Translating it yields CASSSLDRWDQPQHF.

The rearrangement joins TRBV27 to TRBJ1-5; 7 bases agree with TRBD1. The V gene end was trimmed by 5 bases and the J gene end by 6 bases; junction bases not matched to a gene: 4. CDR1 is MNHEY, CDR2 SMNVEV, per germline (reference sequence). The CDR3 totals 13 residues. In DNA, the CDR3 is TGTGCCAGCAGTCGACAGGGTATTCAGCCCCAGCATTTT. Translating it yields CASSRQGIQPQHF.

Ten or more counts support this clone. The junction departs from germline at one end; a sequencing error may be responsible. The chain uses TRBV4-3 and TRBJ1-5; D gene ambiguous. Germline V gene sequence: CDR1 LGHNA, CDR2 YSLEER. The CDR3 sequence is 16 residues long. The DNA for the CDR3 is TGCGCCAGCAGCCAAGATAGGAGTTATAGCCATCAGCCCCAGCATTTT. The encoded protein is CASSQDRSYSHQPQHF.

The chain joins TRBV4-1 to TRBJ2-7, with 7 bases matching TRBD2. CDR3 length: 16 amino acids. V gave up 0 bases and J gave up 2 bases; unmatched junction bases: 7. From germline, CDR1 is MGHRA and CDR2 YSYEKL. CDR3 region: CASSQDITSDPYEQYF. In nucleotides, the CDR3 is TGCGCCAGCAGCCAAGATATCACTAGCGATCCCTACGAGCAGTACTTC.

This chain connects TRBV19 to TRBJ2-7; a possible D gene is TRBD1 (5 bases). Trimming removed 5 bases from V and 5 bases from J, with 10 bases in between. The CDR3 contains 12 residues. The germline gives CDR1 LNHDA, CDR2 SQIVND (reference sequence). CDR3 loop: CASSPGFHEQYF. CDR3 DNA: TGTGCCAGTAGTCCAGGGTTCCACGAGCAGTACTTC.

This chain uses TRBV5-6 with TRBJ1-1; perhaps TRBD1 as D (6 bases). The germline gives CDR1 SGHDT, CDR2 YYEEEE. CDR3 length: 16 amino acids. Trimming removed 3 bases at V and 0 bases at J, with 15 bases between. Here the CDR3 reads CASSSSTGGMNTEAFF. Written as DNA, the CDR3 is TGTGCCAGCAGCTCCTCGACAGGAGGTATGAACACTGAAGCTTTCTTT.

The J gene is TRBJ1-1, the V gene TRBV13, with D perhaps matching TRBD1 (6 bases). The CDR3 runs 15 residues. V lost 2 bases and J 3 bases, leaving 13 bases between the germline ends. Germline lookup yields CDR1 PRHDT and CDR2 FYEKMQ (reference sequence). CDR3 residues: CASSLSTGWYTEAFF. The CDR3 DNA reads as TGTGCCAGCAGCTTATCCACAGGGTGGTACACTGAAGCTTTCTTT.

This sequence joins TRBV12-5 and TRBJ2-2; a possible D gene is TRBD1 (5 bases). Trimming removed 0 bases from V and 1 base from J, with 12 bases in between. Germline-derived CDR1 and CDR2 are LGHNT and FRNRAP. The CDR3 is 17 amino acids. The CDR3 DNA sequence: TGTGCTAGTGGTTTGGTAGTGTACGGACAGAACACCGGGGAGCTGTTTTTT. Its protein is CASGLVVYGQNTGELFF.